This entry concerns a single T cell receptor beta chain. Its antigen is not known. The data were obtained in a study of PD-1 blockade in classical Hodgkin lymphoma. This sample's time point: cycle 4 day 1 (C4D1), after six to seven weeks of nivolumab. Each and every patient relapsed after autologous stem cell transplantation, and patients got differing brentuximab vedotin exposure. The study recorded best responses of complete response, partial response or progressive disease. Clones were read by immunoSEQ multiplex PCR, and TCRdb kept only the in-frame ones, dropping some. The profile shows some 100,000 clones, about 93% of them singletons. Overall study results and limits: Unlike CD8+ TCR diversity, which did not rise significantly by C4D1, CD4+ TCR diversity did. Before treatment, complete responders showed about the same diversity as newly diagnosed patients. As was reported, newly diagnosed patients showed lower baseline TCR diversity than healthy donors did.

This CDR3 contains 14 residues. Germline V gives CDR1 SGHAT, CDR2 FQNNGV. V lost 3 bases and J lost 6, with 15 bases in between. This sequence was found in a human donor with classical Hodgkin lymphoma. Sequencing used peripheral blood mononuclear cells (PBMCs), obtained before the fourth cycle of nivolumab. The chain links TRBV11-2 to TRBJ2-7; D is perhaps TRBD1 (6 bases). The CDR3 sequence is CASSLWTVAREQYF. The CDR3 DNA reads as TGTGCCAGCAGCTTGTGGACAGTTGCGCGCGAGCAGTACTTC.